This T cell receptor (beta chain) stems from a study of control samples from healthy donors and cancer patients. The assay was immunoSEQ multiplex PCR, and TCRdb's table has in-frame clones only and misses some. The data contain roughly 76,000 clones, approximately 93% of them singletons. Sequencing used PBMCs. The TCR comes from a woman aged 40 to 50 with lung cancer.

This CDR3 is CASGGSGTDTQYF. The DNA of the CDR3 is TGTGCCAGCGGGGGGTCTGGCACAGATACGCAGTATTTT. V usage is TRBV2 and J usage is TRBJ2-3, with D possibly TRBD2 on 6 matching bases. The germline V gene encodes CDR1 SNHLY and CDR2 FYNNEI. The V end lost 8 bases, the J end lost 1 base, and 10 bases lay between the germline ends. The CDR3 length is 13 residues.